These T cell receptor beta chains were read from a single sample in a study. A single record per CDR3 protein comes from TCRdb applying MiXCR to the 5' RACE reads. The sample carries about 5,200 distinct CDR3 sequences, just over 70% recorded once. Input material: naive CD4+ T cells sorted from blood. The receptors were gathered from a female donor with breast cancer. Both conserved end residues are part of each CDR3. The order of the fields is V gene, J gene, D gene, CDR3 length, clone size, CDR3 DNA, CDR3 protein. A D gene is named only where the DNA matches it firmly. Some rows mark clone size as missing; the rest say once, few, many or name a class of expanded clone.

V gene: TRBV20-1; J gene: TRBJ1-2; D gene: .; CDR3 length: 12; clone size: .; CDR3 DNA: TGCAGTGCTGGGCGGGGGTCGGAAGGCTACACCTTC; CDR3 protein: CSAGRGSEGYTF
V gene: TRBV18; J gene: TRBJ2-3; D gene: .; CDR3 length: 16; clone size: few; CDR3 DNA: TGTGCCAGCTCACCACTCGGTCAACGAGAGAGAAATACGCAGTATTTT; CDR3 protein: CASSPLGQRERNTQYF
V gene: TRBV3-1; J gene: TRBJ2-3; D gene: .; CDR3 length: 14; clone size: .; CDR3 DNA: TGTGCCAGCAGCCAAGGCCTCCCCACAGATACGCAGTATTTT; CDR3 protein: CASSQGLPTDTQYF
V gene: TRBV29-1; J gene: TRBJ2-7; D gene: TRBD2; CDR3 length: 13; clone size: few; CDR3 DNA: TGCAGCGCATCCCTCGGGTCCGGGGGGGAGCAGTACTTC; CDR3 protein: CSASLGSGGEQYF
V gene: TRBV12-3/TRBV12-4; J gene: TRBJ1-5; D gene: .; CDR3 length: 15; clone size: few; CDR3 DNA: TGTGCCAGCAGTTTAATGGGCGCGGGCAATCAGCCCCAGCATTTT; CDR3 protein: CASSLMGAGNQPQHF
V gene: TRBV19; J gene: TRBJ1-1; D gene: .; CDR3 length: 13; clone size: .; CDR3 DNA: TGTGCCAGTAGTGAACGACAGCTCGGTTGGTCTTTCTTT; CDR3 protein: CASSERQLGWSFF
V gene: TRBV6-5; J gene: TRBJ2-1; D gene: TRBD1; CDR3 length: 15; clone size: .; CDR3 DNA: TGTGCCAGCAGCCGCAGGACAGGGGCCTACAATGAGCAGTTCTTC; CDR3 protein: CASSRRTGAYNEQFF
V gene: TRBV27; J gene: TRBJ1-2; D gene: .; CDR3 length: 13; clone size: .; CDR3 DNA: TGTGCCAGCAGTTGGGATCCTAACTATGGCTACACCTTC; CDR3 protein: CASSWDPNYGYTF
V gene: TRBV20-1; J gene: TRBJ1-1; D gene: .; CDR3 length: 16; clone size: .; CDR3 DNA: TGCAGTGCGCCAACCACAGGGTGGGGACTGAACACTGAAGCTTTCTTT; CDR3 protein: CSAPTTGWGLNTEAFF
V gene: TRBV6-1; J gene: TRBJ2-1; D gene: .; CDR3 length: 15; clone size: .; CDR3 DNA: TGTGCCAGCAAAAACCGGGACGAAGAGTACAATGAGCAGTTCTTC; CDR3 protein: CASKNRDEEYNEQFF
V gene: TRBV11-2; J gene: TRBJ1-4; D gene: .; CDR3 length: 14; clone size: .; CDR3 DNA: TGTGCCAGCAGCTTCGGGACCGCGAATGAAAAACTGTTTTTT; CDR3 protein: CASSFGTANEKLFF
V gene: TRBV20-1; J gene: TRBJ2-5; D gene: TRBD2; CDR3 length: 14; clone size: few; CDR3 DNA: TGCAGTGCTCTTAGCGGGTCCTTTCAAGAGACCCAGTACTTC; CDR3 protein: CSALSGSFQETQYF
V gene: TRBV12-3/TRBV12-4; J gene: TRBJ2-5; D gene: .; CDR3 length: 14; clone size: few; CDR3 DNA: TGTGCCAGCAGTTTACCGGCGAGCCAAGAGACCCAGTACTTC; CDR3 protein: CASSLPASQETQYF
V gene: TRBV6-5; J gene: TRBJ2-5; D gene: .; CDR3 length: 15; clone size: .; CDR3 DNA: TGTGCCAGCAGTGACAGAGCGGGCCCCGTGGAGACCCAGTACTTC; CDR3 protein: CASSDRAGPVETQYF
V gene: TRBV5-1; J gene: TRBJ1-5; D gene: .; CDR3 length: 14; clone size: .; CDR3 DNA: TGCGCCAGCAGCACGGACAGTGGTGAACAGCCCCAGCATTTT; CDR3 protein: CASSTDSGEQPQHF
V gene: TRBV20-1; J gene: TRBJ2-1; D gene: TRBD1; CDR3 length: 16; clone size: .; CDR3 DNA: TGCAGTGCTAGAGTTCCGGCGGGACAGGGGGGTAGTGCGCAGTTCTTC; CDR3 protein: CSARVPAGQGGSAQFF
V gene: TRBV12-3/TRBV12-4; J gene: TRBJ1-2; D gene: .; CDR3 length: 13; clone size: once; CDR3 DNA: TGTGCCAGCAGGGGGGACGGACTCTATGGCTACACCTTC; CDR3 protein: CASRGDGLYGYTF
V gene: TRBV15; J gene: TRBJ1-1; D gene: .; CDR3 length: 13; clone size: few; CDR3 DNA: TGTGCCACCAGCAGGTACCAGGGCCCTGAAGCTTTCTTT; CDR3 protein: CATSRYQGPEAFF